This TCR beta chain was retrieved from a study of cytomegalovirus exposure and HLA in healthy donors listed by TCRdb under 2017. Regarding the study in general: An earlier analysis of 587 of the donors reported 250 to 350 Gb of sequence data and around 120 million unique TCR beta sequences obtained from 150 million to 200 million T cells. An early release covering approximately 600 HLA-typed donors comprised about 300 gigabases of sequencing data and some 79 million unique TCR sequences. Of the 300 to 500 genotyped donors, 75% to 85% were placed in the genetic ancestry cluster associated with self-reported Caucasian donors. The study aimed to test whether cataloging public T cell receptors could reveal signatures of past pathogen exposure. The study profiled the T cell repertoires of under 850 subjects by immunosequencing and related them to cytomegalovirus serostatus. Along with the approximately 650-subject first cohort, a separate validation cohort of 120 different subjects was used. The study combined high-throughput TCR immunosequencing, statistical association of individual TCRs with disease status, and machine learning to predict cytomegalovirus infection status. A later analysis re-analyzed previously published TCR beta repertoires from roughly 600 donors and added high-resolution HLA genotyping to study TCR occurrence patterns. Rather than using new phenotypic data, the later analysis identified candidate immune exposures from TCR beta sequences and from how often those sequences occurred across donors. An earlier analysis of 587 of the donors used high-throughput TCR beta sequencing to judge whether each TCR beta V gene segment behaved as functional or pseudogenic. Alongside the repertoire data, information on donor age, sex, ethnicity and CMV serostatus was compiled. A later genetic analysis used genome-wide SNP genotypes for about three fifths of the 666 donors, treating that subset as a discovery cohort. All discovery cohort repertoires had been generated using a single sequencing platform. Both class I and class II loci were covered by HLA typing, at four-digit resolution. The number of typed donors differed by locus: roughly 629-640 for A, B, C, DRB1 and DQB1; about 520 for DQA1; over 600 for DPA1; and some 470 for DPB1. Roughly 5 DR-DQ haplotypes were treated as single units for association and clustering because of strong linkage in the cohort. Among almost 400 genotyped donors of the cohort, an average of 235,054 unique TCR beta nucleotide sequences were sequenced per donor, roughly a sixth of them non-productive. What the work shows at the level of the full study, not this receptor alone: A later analysis found that most CMV-associated TCR beta chains appeared HLA-restricted, with HLA associations seemingly driven largely by CMV exposure. The 87-base-pair reads could not distinguish some IMGT-functional V segments, including TRBV6-2 and TRBV6-3, so those segments were excluded. A further reported finding was that TCR beta sequences accurately predicted the HLA-A and HLA-B alleles for most subjects in the first cohort. In vitro tests confirmed that a few of the cytomegalovirus-associated TCR beta chains recognize cytomegalovirus antigens. In the study, 150 to 200 TCR beta chains were listed as associated with cytomegalovirus. Because some donors lacked HLA typing at each locus, the association tests relied only on the typed subset. The only immune exposure information available for the cohort was CMV serostatus. A later genetic analysis associated a missense DCLRE1C variant with V-gene and J-gene trimming of TCR beta chains, and an independent cohort replicated the association. Assigning TCR associations to individual alleles was difficult when HLA alleles, especially DR and DQ, strongly co-occurred. Presence/absence analyses assumed roughly uniform sequencing depth across donors, an assumption that may not hold. A group of highly shared sequence variants was considered likely to be a technical artifact of the sequencing pipeline. In both the original and validation cohorts, the classifier was reported to diagnose cytomegalovirus status with high specificity and sensitivity. This cohort had only TCR beta chains sequenced, and the lack of alpha or paired-chain data limited which features could be detected. The authors suggested that the approach could potentially be extended to other disease states and immunological phenotypes. In an earlier analysis of some 500 of the donors, most TCR beta V segments appeared in productive rearrangements about 87% or about 30% of the time, broadly matching IMGT annotations. Most TCR sequences were seen in very few donors, while some public TCRs were found in many individuals. In a later analysis, HLA-associated TCR beta chains were found to be more clonally expanded and to have lower generation probabilities than equally common non-associated chains. Several of the top co-occurrence clusters appeared to be linked to parvovirus B19, influenza, CMV and Epstein-Barr virus, according to a later analysis. At a false discovery rate of 0.05, a later analysis linked approximately 18,000 TCR beta sequences to specific HLA alleles. Correlated functional status among segregating V segments might reflect linkage disequilibrium, but an unknown experimental factor could not be ruled out. Compared with the roughly 670-donor mean, donors in an Asian-associated ancestry cluster had fewer N-insertions in productive TCRs, according to a later genetic analysis. Because counts were too low, 15 to 20 rarely observed V segments, including chromosome 9 orphons, were excluded from the earlier analysis of under 650 of the donors. In a later analysis, the rate of TCR association differed among HLA loci, with DRB1 alleles having the most associated TCRs and HLA-C alleles having the fewest.

Libraries were prepared through the immunoSEQ multiplex PCR assay. The multiplex PCR relied on a mix of 60 forward primers for TCR Vbeta segments and 13 reverse primers for TCR Jbeta segments. A multiplex PCR assay on genomic DNA amplified the CDR3 region of rearranged TCR beta genes. The amplified TCR beta libraries were sequenced on the Illumina HiSeq System as 87-base-pair reads. The authors processed their data as follows. Across the 700 or so repertoires, a later analysis counted 60 million to 90 million unique TCR beta chains, 9 million to 14 million of which were shared by at least two donors. Raw reads were error-corrected and collapsed into unique sequences by a nearest-neighbor algorithm in which closely related sequences were merged to remove PCR and sequencing errors. Alignment of CDR3 sequences to IMGT reference sequences was used to assign V, D and J gene segments. For a sequence to be retained, a match of at least six nucleotides was required to both a V gene segment and a J gene segment. A rearrangement was called productive if the CDR3 had no stop codons and remained in frame with V and J, and every other rearrangement was called non-productive. CDR3 was defined by IMGT convention, running from the second conserved V-encoded cysteine to the conserved J-encoded phenylalanine. In an earlier analysis of 500 to 650 of the donors, sequences lacking an unambiguous match to a single V gene segment were excluded. In an earlier analysis of some 590 of the donors, a V segment was called functional when productive rearrangements were above 56.7%, and segregating when the standard deviation between donors exceeded 5%. A statistical classification framework was built to diagnose cytomegalovirus status from the catalog of TCR beta chain sequences. In a later analysis, V and J genes were assigned by comparing TCR nucleotide sequences against IMGT/GENE-DB human TR gene sequences. The TCRdist pipeline was used in a later analysis to assign CDR3 sequences and most-parsimonious VDJ recombination scenarios. In a later analysis, each TCR beta chain was defined by its CDR3 amino acid sequence together with its V-gene family, and reads without a unique V-gene family were excluded. To address suspected cross-contamination and a sequencing artifact, a later analysis removed a few hundred highly shared, low-generation-probability nucleotide sequences. A later analysis calculated a clonal expansion index for each public chain from normalized within-repertoire ranks of inferred template counts. Generation probabilities in a later analysis came from a VDJ recombination model fitted to out-of-frame rearrangements, and those results were checked against IGoR. In a later analysis, hypergeometric tests were used to score TCR-TCR, TCR-HLA and TCR-CMV co-occurrence, with a repertoire-size bias correction applied to TCR pairs. In a later analysis, false discovery rates were estimated by permuting HLA or CMV assignments 20 times. A later analysis grouped co-occurring TCRs with DBSCAN, adding TCRdist sequence similarity when clustering within HLA-allele-positive subsets. Repertoires with fewer than 30,000 or more than 120,000 public chains were left out of co-occurrence clustering, as were about five repertoires with anomalous nucleotide sharing. Here the immuneACCESS table is served through TCRdb, limited to in-frame sequences with V and J called. Missing clones are a known gap in these copies; in checked studies unresolved V genes cover under half, and the rest lacks a known reason. V and J calls and clone size come straight from that table; D and trimming were deduced from the DNA. Across this sample there are approximately 89,000 clones, with around 77% seen only once. The ten biggest clones cover around 3.4% of the sample.

About this clone itself: Its antigen is still unknown. Base quality data are lacking; no much larger clone is found one base away.

The cohort comprised 670 or so healthy bone marrow donors. Cohort members were all nominally healthy when sampled, although unrecorded immune exposures were likely present. The donor was CMV seronegative and belonged to the group of 352 seronegative cohort members. A peripheral blood sample was collected from each donor, and TCR beta sequencing was performed on peripheral blood mononuclear cells. The Qiagen DNeasy Blood Extraction Kit was used to extract genomic DNA from the blood cell samples. The CDR3 sequence holds 13 residues, the cysteine and phenylalanine included. The sequence is cut down to CDR3 DNA, 39 bases in frame from base 1. V was cut back by 4 bases and J by 4 bases, leaving a gap of 11 bases between them. The germline V gene yields SGHTS for CDR1 and YDEGEE for CDR2.

The receptor's source is a man aged 30 to 39 in good health and CMV-seronegative. The specimen was PBMCs. Recombination connected TRBV5-8 to TRBJ1-2; no D gene is confidently identified. The sequence in DNA is TGTGCCAGCAGCAGGACTCGGTCCTATGGCTACACCTTC. This yields the protein CASSRTRSYGYTF.